What follows is one T cell receptor (beta chain) and its context. Its antigen is not identified. With V trimmed by 4 bases and J by 3 bases, 8 bases remained unmatched. The CDR3 runs 17 residues. In germline, CDR1 is SGHRS, CDR2 YFSETQ. This entry is derived from a study of cytomegalovirus exposure and HLA in healthy donors. Study at large: A previous analysis identified 90 million to 140 million unique TCR beta sequences derived from some 170 million T cells.

Findings of the study overall: Both high specificity and high sensitivity reportedly marked the classifier's diagnosis of cytomegalovirus status. Several top significant clusters appeared, in a later analysis, to be linked to common viral pathogens. Sequencing likely generated an artifact that appeared as a cluster of highly shared sequence variants.

The PCR used 60 Vbeta and 13 Jbeta primers. Produced via immunoSEQ multiplex PCR; TCRdb's table is partial and in-frame only. The sample includes approximately 140,000 clones, around 70% seen only once; the top ten take about 2.7%. The rearrangement links TRBV5-1 to TRBJ2-3, with 13 bases that match TRBD2. The sample was PBMCs. This clonotype was sampled from a woman aged 55-75 years in good health and CMV-seropositive. In DNA form, the CDR3 reads TGCGCCAGCAGCGTCCGAACTAGCGGGGGGGGGACAGATACGCAGTATTTT. Protein: CASSVRTSGGGTDTQYF.